What follows are 18 T cell receptor beta chains derived from one specimen sequenced in a study of blood T cell repertoires in COVID-19. Clones were read by immunoSEQ multiplex PCR, and TCRdb kept only the in-frame ones, dropping some. The sample has about 130,000 clones; about four fifths are singletons. The sequenced sample was peripheral blood. These receptors were obtained from a human donor in a cohort sampled during active COVID-19.

The chain couples TRBV21-1 to TRBJ1-2. TRBV21-1 is a pseudogene locus. CDR3 size: 13 residues. DNA of the CDR3: TGTGCCAGCAGACCCCGAAAGGAGGCTGGCTACACCTTC. Translated, it gives CASRPRKEAGYTF.

The chain carries TRBV4-1 and TRBJ2-2, with 9 bases fitting TRBD2. CDR1 and CDR2 from the germline V gene are MGHRA and YSYEKL. V shed 0 bases and J 2 bases; nucleotides not matched to a gene: 4. This CDR3 spans 17 amino acids. CDR3 bases: TGCGCCAGCAGCCAAGATGTAGCGGGGGTTAACACCGGGGAGCTGTTTTTT. Translation gives CASSQDVAGVNTGELFF.

This chain connects TRBV7-2 to TRBJ1-3; TRBD1 aligns across 7 bases. The CDR3 totals 14 residues. CDR1 is SGHTA and CDR2 is FQGNSA in the germline V gene. Germline trimming cut 8 bases from V and 3 bases from J; bases unmatched to any gene: 7. CDR3 nucleotide sequence: TGTGCCAGCGCATTACAGGGGTATGGAAACACCATATATTTT. Translating gives CASALQGYGNTIYF. Combining the CDR3 with reference TRBV7-2 and TRBJ1-3 gives the whole variable domain GAGVSQSPSNKVTEKGKDVELRCDPISGHTALYWYRQSLGQGLEFLIYFQGNSAPDKSGLPSDRFSAERTGGSVSTLTIQRTQQEDSAVYLCASALQGYGNTIYFGEGSWLTVV.

V gene TRBV6-5 combines with J gene TRBJ2-7, with TRBD2 as a possible D gene (6 bases). Per the germline V gene, CDR1 is MNHEY and CDR2 is SVGAGI. Between the trimmed V and J ends, which lost 6 bases and 0 bases, there was a span of 12 bases. This CDR3 is built from 14 residues. The CDR3 region is CASRRDFSSYEQYF. The CDR3 nucleotides are TGTGCCAGCAGGCGGGACTTTAGCTCCTACGAGCAGTACTTC.

By its share, this clone is medium-sized. This rearrangement joins TRBV5-1 to TRBJ1-2, with 8 bases aligning to TRBD1. The CDR3 contains 17 residues. V was pared by 2 bases and J by 0 bases, with 9 bases of the junction left unmatched. Per the germline V gene, CDR1 is SGHRS and CDR2 is YFSETQ. The CDR3 DNA sequence: TGCGCCAGCAGCTTCGACCCAGGGGGACAGGCTAACTATGGCTACACCTTC. Protein sequence: CASSFDPGGQANYGYTF.

This clone showed up just a few times. This chain uses TRBV11-2 with TRBJ1-3, with 10 bases fitting TRBD1. V shed 5 bases, J shed 3 bases, and the junction held 4 bases outside the gene matches. CDR3 size: 15 residues. Germline CDR1 reads SGHAT; CDR2 reads FQNNGV. CDR3 loop: CASSPGTGVGNTIYF. The CDR3 nucleotides read TGTGCCAGCAGCCCCGGGACAGGGGTTGGAAACACCATATATTTT.

This clone was observed a single time. The chain joins TRBV14 to TRBJ1-2; D is possibly TRBD1 (5 bases). This CDR3 region has 18 residues. Germline assignment: CDR1 SGHDN and CDR2 FVKESK. V was shortened by 0 bases and J by 3 bases, with 20 bases between the two germline ends. This chain's CDR3 is CASSQDRLLVRGYYGYTF. Written as DNA, the CDR3 is TGTGCCAGCAGCCAAGACCGGCTCTTGGTTAGGGGATACTATGGCTACACCTTC.

The rearrangement joins TRBV6-5 to TRBJ1-5, with D possibly TRBD1 on 6 matching bases. The germline V gene encodes CDR1 MNHEY and CDR2 SVGAGI. This CDR3 is 13 amino acids long. The V and J ends lost 5 bases and 7 bases respectively, with 12 bases between them. DNA for the CDR3: TGTGCCAGCAGTCTCCAACAGGGACAGCCCCAGCATTTT. This codes for CASSLQQGQPQHF.

V usage is TRBV3-1 (or the pseudogene TRBV3-2) and J usage is TRBJ2-3, with TRBD1 matching 10 bases. This CDR3 has 16 residues. Germline V lookup: CDR1 LGHDT, CDR2 YNNKEL (reference sequence). J was trimmed by 2 bases and V by 3 bases; bases with no gene match: 5. The CDR3 region is CASSQTGGAPTDTQYF. Here the CDR3 DNA reads TGTGCCAGCAGCCAGACAGGGGGCGCCCCCACAGATACGCAGTATTTT.

The CDR3 bases are TGTGCCAGCAGTTACTCGGGACTCCCCCCGGGAGAGACCCAGTACTTC. Translation: CASSYSGLPPGETQYF. The chain joins TRBV6-6 to TRBJ2-5; weak D call: TRBD2 (6 bases). Germline CDR1 is MNHNY and CDR2 is SVGAGI (reference sequence). The germline V and J ends were trimmed by 0 bases and 4 bases, with 15 bases remaining between them. The CDR3 sequence is 16 residues long.

The genes are TRBV5-1 and TRBJ2-5; perhaps TRBD1 as D (5 bases). V was cut by 3 bases and J by 3 bases, with 18 bases left in between. Germline lookup yields CDR1 SGHRS and CDR2 YFSETQ. The CDR3 is made up of 16 amino acids. The CDR3 protein is CASSWGWGRSEETQYF. The CDR3 DNA sequence: TGCGCCAGCAGCTGGGGCTGGGGTAGATCAGAAGAGACCCAGTACTTC.

This clone was seen only once. CDR3 nucleotides: TGTGCCAGTAAACAGAGCCCAACTAATGAAAAACTGTTTTTT. Translating it yields CASKQSPTNEKLFF. This rearrangement joins TRBV19 to TRBJ1-4; D is unclear. The germline V gene has CDR1 LNHDA and CDR2 SQIVND (reference sequence). Trimming left V 7 bases short and J 0 bases short, with 9 bases between. This CDR3 comprises 14 residues.

The chain uses TRBV10-3 and TRBJ2-7; 8 nucleotides match TRBD1. In germline, CDR1 is ENHRY, CDR2 SYGVKD. The junction had 4 bases not matched to a gene; V was cut back by 0 bases and J by 0 bases. This CDR3 spans 16 amino acids. The CDR3: CAISESTGASSYEQYF. The CDR3 nucleotides read TGTGCCATCAGTGAGTCGACAGGGGCCAGCTCCTACGAGCAGTACTTC.

The chain combines TRBV4-1 with TRBJ2-3; D is ambiguous. The germline V gene has CDR1 MGHRA and CDR2 YSYEKL. V was trimmed by 0 bases and J by 2 bases, leaving 12 bases between them. This CDR3 has 16 amino acids. In DNA, the CDR3 is TGCGCCAGCAGCCAAGATCTTAGCCGTTCCACAGATACGCAGTATTTT. Translated, it gives CASSQDLSRSTDTQYF.

The chain recombines TRBV6-1 with TRBJ1-2, with D uncertain. The CDR3 runs to 15 residues. Germline CDR1 MNHNS, CDR2 SASEGT. V shed 1 base and J shed 4 bases, with 13 bases lying between them. This CDR3 is CASSEDSLGSYGYTF. The CDR3 coding sequence is TGTGCCAGCAGTGAAGACTCATTAGGGAGCTATGGCTACACCTTC.

The genes are TRBV5-6 and TRBJ1-2; D not resolved. The CDR3 length is 13 residues. The V end lost 0 bases, the J end lost 8 bases, and 11 bases lay between the germline ends. CDR1 SGHDT and CDR2 YYEEEE come from the germline V gene. In nucleotides, the CDR3 is TGTGCCAGCAGCTTGGGGGCTTTCGAGGGCTACACCTTC. Translating it yields CASSLGAFEGYTF.

The chain couples TRBV19 to TRBJ2-7; perhaps TRBD1 as D (6 bases). The CDR3 sequence is 14 residues long. V shed 3 bases and J shed 3 bases, with 12 bases lying between them. Germline V gene sequence: CDR1 LNHDA, CDR2 SQIVND (reference sequence). CDR3 loop: CASSIQAGVYEQYF. CDR3 nucleotide sequence: TGTGCCAGTAGTATCCAGGCAGGGGTCTACGAGCAGTACTTC.

This sequence joins TRBV9 and TRBJ2-7; 10 nucleotides align to TRBD2. Germline V gene data show CDR1 as SGDLS and CDR2 as YYNGEE. This CDR3 spans 15 amino acids. Unmatched junction bases numbered 11, after V lost 6 bases and J lost 5 bases. CDR3 DNA sequence: TGTGCCAGCACCAAAAGCGGGGGGGCGACCCACGAGCAGTACTTC. Translation gives CASTKSGGATHEQYF.